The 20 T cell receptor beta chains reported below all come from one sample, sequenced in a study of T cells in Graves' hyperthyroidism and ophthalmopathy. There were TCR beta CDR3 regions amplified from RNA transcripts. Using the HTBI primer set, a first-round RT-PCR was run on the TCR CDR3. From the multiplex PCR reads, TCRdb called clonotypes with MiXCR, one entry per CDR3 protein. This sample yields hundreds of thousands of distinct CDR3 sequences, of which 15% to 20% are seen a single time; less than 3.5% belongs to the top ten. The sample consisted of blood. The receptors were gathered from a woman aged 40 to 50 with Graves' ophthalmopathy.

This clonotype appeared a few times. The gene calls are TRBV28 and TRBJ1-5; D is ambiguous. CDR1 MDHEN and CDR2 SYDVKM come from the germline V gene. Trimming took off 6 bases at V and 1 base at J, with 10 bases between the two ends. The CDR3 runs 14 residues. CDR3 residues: CASRPRYSNQPQHF. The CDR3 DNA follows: TGTGCCAGCAGGCCACGGTACAGCAATCAGCCCCAGCATTTT.

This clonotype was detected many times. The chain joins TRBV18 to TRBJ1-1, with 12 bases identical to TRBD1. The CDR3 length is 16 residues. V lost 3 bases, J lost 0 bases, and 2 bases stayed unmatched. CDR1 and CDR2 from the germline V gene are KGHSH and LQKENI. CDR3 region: CASSPGTGGMNTEAFF. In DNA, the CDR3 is TGTGCCAGCTCACCCGGGACAGGGGGCATGAACACTGAAGCTTTCTTT.

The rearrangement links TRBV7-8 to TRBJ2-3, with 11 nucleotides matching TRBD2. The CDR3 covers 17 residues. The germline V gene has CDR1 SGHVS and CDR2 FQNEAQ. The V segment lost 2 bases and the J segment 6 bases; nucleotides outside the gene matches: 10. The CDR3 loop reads CASSLRGLAGTRDTQYF. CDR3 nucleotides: TGTGCCAGCAGCTTACGTGGACTAGCGGGCACACGCGATACGCAGTATTTT.

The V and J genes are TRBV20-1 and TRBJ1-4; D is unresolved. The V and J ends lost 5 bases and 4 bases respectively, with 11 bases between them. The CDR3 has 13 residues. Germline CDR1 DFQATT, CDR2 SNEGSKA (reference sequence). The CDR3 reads CSAPDSINEKLFF. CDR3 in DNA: TGCAGTGCTCCTGACTCGATTAATGAAAAACTGTTTTTT.

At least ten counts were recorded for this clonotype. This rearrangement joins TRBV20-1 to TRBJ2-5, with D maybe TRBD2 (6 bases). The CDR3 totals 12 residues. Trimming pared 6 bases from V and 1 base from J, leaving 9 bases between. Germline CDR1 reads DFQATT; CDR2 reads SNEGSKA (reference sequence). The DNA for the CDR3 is TGCAGTGCACGACTAGGCCAAGAGACCCAGTACTTC. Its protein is CSARLGQETQYF.

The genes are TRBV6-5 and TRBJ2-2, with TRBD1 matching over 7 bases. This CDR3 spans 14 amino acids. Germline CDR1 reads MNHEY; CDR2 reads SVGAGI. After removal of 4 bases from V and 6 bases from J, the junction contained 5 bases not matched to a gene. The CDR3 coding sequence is TGTGCCAGCAGTTTAAACAGGGGTCCCGGGGAGCTGTTTTTT. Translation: CASSLNRGPGELFF.

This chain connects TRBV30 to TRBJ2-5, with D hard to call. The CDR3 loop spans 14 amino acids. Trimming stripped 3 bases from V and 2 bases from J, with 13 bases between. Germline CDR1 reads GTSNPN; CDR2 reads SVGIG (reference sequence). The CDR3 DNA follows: TGTGCCTGGAGGCCCCCCTGGAAACAAGAGACCCAGTACTTC. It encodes CAWRPPWKQETQYF.

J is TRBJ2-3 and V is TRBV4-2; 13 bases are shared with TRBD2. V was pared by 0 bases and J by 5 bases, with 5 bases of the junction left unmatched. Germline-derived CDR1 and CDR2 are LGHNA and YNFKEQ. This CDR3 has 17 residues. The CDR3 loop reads CASSQEGLAGVQDTQYF. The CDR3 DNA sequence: TGTGCCAGCAGCCAAGAAGGACTAGCGGGGGTTCAAGATACGCAGTATTTT.

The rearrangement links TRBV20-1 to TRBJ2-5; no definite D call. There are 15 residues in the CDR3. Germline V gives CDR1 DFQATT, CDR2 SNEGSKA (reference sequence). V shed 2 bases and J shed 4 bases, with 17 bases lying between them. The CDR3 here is CSARPHWGLGETQYF. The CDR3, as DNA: TGCAGTGCTAGACCCCATTGGGGATTGGGAGAGACCCAGTACTTC.

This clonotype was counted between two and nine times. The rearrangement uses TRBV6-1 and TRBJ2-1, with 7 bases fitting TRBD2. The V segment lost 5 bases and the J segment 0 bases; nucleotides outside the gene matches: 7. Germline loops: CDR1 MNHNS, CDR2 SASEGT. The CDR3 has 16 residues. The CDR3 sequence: CASSLRGRPSYNEQFF. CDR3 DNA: TGTGCCAGCAGTCTACGCGGGAGACCCTCCTACAATGAGCAGTTCTTC.

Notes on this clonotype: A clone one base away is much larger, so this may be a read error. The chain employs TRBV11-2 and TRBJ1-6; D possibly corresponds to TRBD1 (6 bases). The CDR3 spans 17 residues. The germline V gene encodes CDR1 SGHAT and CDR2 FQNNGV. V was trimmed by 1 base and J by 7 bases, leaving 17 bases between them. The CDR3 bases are TGTGCCAGCAGCTTAGCTAAGGGGACACTAGTAAATTCACCCCTCCACTTT. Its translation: CASSLAKGTLVNSPLHF.

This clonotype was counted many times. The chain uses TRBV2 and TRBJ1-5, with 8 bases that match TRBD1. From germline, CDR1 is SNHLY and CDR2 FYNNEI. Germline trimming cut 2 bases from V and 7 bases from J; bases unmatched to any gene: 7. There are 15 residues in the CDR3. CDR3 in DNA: TGTGCCAGCAGTGAACGTCAGGGGGCCCGGCAGCCCCAGCATTTT. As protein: CASSERQGARQPQHF.

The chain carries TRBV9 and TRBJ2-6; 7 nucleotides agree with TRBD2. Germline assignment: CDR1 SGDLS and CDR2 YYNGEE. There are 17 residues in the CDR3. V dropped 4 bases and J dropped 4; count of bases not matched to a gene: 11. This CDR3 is CASSRGARDYGANVLTF. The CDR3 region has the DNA TGTGCCAGCAGCCGAGGCGCCAGGGACTACGGGGCCAACGTCCTGACTTTC. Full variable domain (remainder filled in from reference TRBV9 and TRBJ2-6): DSGVTQTPKHLITATGQRVTLRCSPRSGDLSVYWYQQSLDQGLQFLIQYYNGEERAKGNILERFSAQQFPDLHSELNLSSLELGDSALYFCASSRGARDYGANVLTFGAGSRLTVL.

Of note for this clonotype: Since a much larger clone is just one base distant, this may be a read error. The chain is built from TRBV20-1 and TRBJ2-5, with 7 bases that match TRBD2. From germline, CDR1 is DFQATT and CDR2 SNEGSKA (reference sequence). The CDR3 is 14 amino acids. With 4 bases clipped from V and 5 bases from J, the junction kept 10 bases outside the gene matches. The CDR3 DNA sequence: TGCAGTGCTAATACCGGGACTAATTTTGAGACCCAGTACTTC. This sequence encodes CSANTGTNFETQYF.

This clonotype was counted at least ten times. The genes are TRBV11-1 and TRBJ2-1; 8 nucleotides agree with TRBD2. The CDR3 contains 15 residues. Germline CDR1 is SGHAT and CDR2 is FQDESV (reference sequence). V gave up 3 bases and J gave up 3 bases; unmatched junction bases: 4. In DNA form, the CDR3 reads TGTGCCAGCAGCTTCCGGGGGGGTTTCTACAATGAGCAGTTCTTC. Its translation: CASSFRGGFYNEQFF.

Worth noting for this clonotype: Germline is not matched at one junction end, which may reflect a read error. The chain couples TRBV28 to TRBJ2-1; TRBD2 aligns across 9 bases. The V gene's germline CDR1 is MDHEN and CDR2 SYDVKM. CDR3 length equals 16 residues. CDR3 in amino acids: CAGRTLAGGSYNEQFF. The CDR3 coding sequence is TGTGCCGGCAGAACACTAGCGGGCGGCTCCTACAATGAGCAGTTCTTC.

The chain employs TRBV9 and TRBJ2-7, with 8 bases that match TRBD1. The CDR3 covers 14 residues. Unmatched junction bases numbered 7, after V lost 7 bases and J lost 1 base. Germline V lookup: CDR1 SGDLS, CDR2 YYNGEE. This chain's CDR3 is CASAQTGDSYEQYF. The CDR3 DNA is TGTGCCAGCGCCCAGACAGGGGATTCCTACGAGCAGTACTTC.

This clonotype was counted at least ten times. The CDR3 DNA sequence: TGTGCCTGGAGTGTGGACAGGTCCTACGAGCAGTACTTC. Protein sequence: CAWSVDRSYEQYF. The chain recombines TRBV30 with TRBJ2-7; TRBD1 matches 7 bases. V shed 0 bases and J 1 base; nucleotides not matched to a gene: 0. The germline V gene has CDR1 GTSNPN and CDR2 SVGIG (reference sequence). The CDR3 is 13 residues long.

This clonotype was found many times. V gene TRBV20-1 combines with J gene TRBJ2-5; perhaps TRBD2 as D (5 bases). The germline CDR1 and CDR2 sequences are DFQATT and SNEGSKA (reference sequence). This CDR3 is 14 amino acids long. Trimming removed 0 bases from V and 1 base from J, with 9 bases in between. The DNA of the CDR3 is TGCAGTGCTAGAGATGGGAGCGTCCAAGAGACCCAGTACTTC. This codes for CSARDGSVQETQYF.

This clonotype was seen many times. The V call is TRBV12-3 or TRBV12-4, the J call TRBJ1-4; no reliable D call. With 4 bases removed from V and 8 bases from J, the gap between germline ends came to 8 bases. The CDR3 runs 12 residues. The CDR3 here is CASSWLGEKLFF. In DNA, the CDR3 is TGTGCCAGCAGTTGGCTGGGGGAAAAACTGTTTTTT.